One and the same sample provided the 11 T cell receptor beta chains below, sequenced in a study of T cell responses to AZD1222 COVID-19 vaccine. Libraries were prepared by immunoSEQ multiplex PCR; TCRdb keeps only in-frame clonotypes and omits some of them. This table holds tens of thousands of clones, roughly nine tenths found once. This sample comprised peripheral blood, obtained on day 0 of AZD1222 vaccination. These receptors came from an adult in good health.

The CDR3 protein is CASSLEGGPGNTIYF. CDR3 nucleotide sequence: TGCGCCAGCAGCTTGGAAGGGGGGCCTGGAAACACCATATATTTT. The chain has TRBV5-1 and TRBJ1-3, with D tentatively TRBD1 (6 bases). Between the trimmed V and J ends, which lost 0 bases and 2 bases, there was a span of 9 bases. In germline, CDR1 is SGHRS, CDR2 YFSETQ. The length of the CDR3 is 15 residues.

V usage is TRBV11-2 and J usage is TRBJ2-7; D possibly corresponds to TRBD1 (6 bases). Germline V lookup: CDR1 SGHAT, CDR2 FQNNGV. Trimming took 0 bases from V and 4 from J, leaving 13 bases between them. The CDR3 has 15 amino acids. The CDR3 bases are TGTGCCAGCAGCTTAGACGCAGGGGAATGGTACGAGCAGTACTTC. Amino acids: CASSLDAGEWYEQYF.

The DNA for the CDR3 is TGTGCCAGAAGCCGGAAGGACAGTTTATGGGACACCGGGGAGCTGTTTTTT. It codes for CARSRKDSLWDTGELFF. This chain links TRBV5-3 with TRBJ2-2; possibly TRBD1 for D (6 bases). TRBV5-3 is annotated as an ORF whose role is uncertain. This CDR3 has 17 residues. V was shortened by 4 bases and J by 3 bases, with 19 bases between the two germline ends.

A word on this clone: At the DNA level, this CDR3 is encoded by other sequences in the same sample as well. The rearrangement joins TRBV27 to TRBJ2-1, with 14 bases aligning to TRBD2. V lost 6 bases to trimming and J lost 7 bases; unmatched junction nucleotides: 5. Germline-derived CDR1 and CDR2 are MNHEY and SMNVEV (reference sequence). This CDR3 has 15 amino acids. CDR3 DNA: TGTGCCAGCAGAGCGACTAGCGGGGGGGCAAATGAGCAGTTCTTC. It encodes CASRATSGGANEQFF.

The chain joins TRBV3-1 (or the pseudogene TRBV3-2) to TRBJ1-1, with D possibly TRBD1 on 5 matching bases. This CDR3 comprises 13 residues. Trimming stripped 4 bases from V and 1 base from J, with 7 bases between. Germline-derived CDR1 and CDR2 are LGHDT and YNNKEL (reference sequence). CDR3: CASSRGGNTEAFF. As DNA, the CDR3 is TGTGCCAGCAGCCGTGGGGGGAACACTGAAGCTTTCTTT.

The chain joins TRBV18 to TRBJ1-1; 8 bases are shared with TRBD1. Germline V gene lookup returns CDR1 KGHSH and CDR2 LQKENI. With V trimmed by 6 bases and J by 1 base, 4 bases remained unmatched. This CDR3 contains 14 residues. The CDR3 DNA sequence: TGTGCCAGCTCGATCGGGACAGGGAACACTGAAGCTTTCTTT. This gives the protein CASSIGTGNTEAFF.

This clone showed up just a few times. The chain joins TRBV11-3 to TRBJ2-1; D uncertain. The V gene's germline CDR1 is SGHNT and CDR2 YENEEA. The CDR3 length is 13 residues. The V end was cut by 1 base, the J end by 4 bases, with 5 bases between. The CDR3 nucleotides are TGTGCCAGCAGCTTAGTGGGTTACAATGAGCAGTTCTTC. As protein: CASSLVGYNEQFF. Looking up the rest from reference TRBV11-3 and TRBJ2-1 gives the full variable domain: EAGVVQSPRYKIIEKKQPVAFWCNPISGHNTLYWYLQNLGQGPELLIRYENEEAVDDSQLPKDRFSAERLKGVDSTLKIQPAELGDSAVYLCASSLVGYNEQFFGPGTRLTVL.

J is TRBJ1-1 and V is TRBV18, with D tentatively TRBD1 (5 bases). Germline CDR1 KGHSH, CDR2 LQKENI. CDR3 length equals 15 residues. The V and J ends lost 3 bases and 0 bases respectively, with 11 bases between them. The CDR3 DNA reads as TGTGCCAGCTCACCCCAGGGACCGTTGAACACTGAAGCTTTCTTT. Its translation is CASSPQGPLNTEAFF. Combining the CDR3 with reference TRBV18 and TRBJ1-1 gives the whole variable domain NAGVMQNPRHLVRRRGQEARLRCSPMKGHSHVYWYRQLPEEGLKFMVYLQKENIIDESGMPKERFSAEFPKEGPSILRIQQVVRGDSAAYFCASSPQGPLNTEAFFGQGTRLTVV.

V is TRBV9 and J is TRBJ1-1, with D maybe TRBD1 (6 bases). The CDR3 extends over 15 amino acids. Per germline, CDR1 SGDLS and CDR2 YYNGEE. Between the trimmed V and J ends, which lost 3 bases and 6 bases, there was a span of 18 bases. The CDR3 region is CASSAKKGGLAEAFF. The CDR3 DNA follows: TGTGCCAGCAGCGCTAAGAAGGGGGGGCTCGCTGAAGCTTTCTTT.

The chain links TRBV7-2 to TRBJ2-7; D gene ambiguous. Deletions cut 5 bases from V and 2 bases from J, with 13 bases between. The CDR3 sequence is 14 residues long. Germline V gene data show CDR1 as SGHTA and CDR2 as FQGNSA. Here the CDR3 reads CASSPGNLPYEQYF. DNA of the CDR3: TGTGCCAGCAGCCCTGGTAACTTACCCTACGAGCAGTACTTC.

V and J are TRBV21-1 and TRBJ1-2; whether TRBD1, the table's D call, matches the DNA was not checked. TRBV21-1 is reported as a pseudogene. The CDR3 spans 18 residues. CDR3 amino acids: CASSSQIRPGQGAYGYTF. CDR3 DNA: TGTGCCAGCAGCTCTCAAATTAGGCCGGGACAGGGGGCTTATGGCTACACCTTC.